This T cell receptor (beta chain) was identified during a study of blood T cells in healthy people across ages. Trimming pared 0 bases from V and 5 bases from J, leaving 9 bases between. This CDR3 has 14 residues. Germline CDR1 SGHRS, CDR2 YFSETQ. It was with a sample-barcoded 5' primer and a J-beta primer mix that a second PCR of roughly 6 to 12 cycles was run. Each CDR3 protein gets one entry after TCRdb re-called the 5' RACE reads with MiXCR. This table has about 640,000 distinct CDR3 sequences, approximately 30% appearing once. Sequenced sample: blood. This TCR derives from a woman older than 75 in good health. The chain employs TRBV5-1 and TRBJ2-1; the D is unclear. CDR3 sequence reads: CASSLEVYHNEQFF. In DNA form, the CDR3 reads TGCGCCAGCAGCTTGGAGGTGTACCACAATGAGCAGTTCTTC.